This T cell receptor (beta chain) was documented in a study of identical twins. CDR1 MGHDK and CDR2 SYGVNS come from the germline V gene. This CDR3 has 14 amino acids. With 7 bases clipped from V and 4 bases from J, the junction kept 6 bases outside the gene matches. Notes on the study in general: Models underestimated TCR alpha sharing (out-of-frame) in monozygotic twins. Conclusions were based on cross-sectional statistical analysis, without following the same donors.

This clonotype was counted a few times. Its specificity is unknown. A universal primer binding site was introduced by template switching. The final cDNA contained unique molecular identifiers. TCRdb reanalysed the 5' RACE reads using MiXCR and keeps one entry per CDR3 protein. The table has roughly 750,000 distinct CDR3 sequences, around 21% seen once. These data also featured in a second study, about T cells expressing NK-cell markers. Turning to that study: The TCR beta repertoires were obtained from sorted CD3+CD56+NKG2C+, CD3+CD56+NKG2C- and CD3+CD56-NKG2C+ T cells.

V gene TRBV25-1 combines with J gene TRBJ2-1; the match to TRBD2 covers 8 bases. Material for sequencing was PBMCs. The receptor comes from a young woman in good health. For the CDR3, the DNA is TGTGCCAGCATCGGGGGGGCTGGGTACAATGAGCAGTTCTTC. As protein: CASIGGAGYNEQFF.